This T cell receptor (beta chain) was identified in a study of T cells in Graves' hyperthyroidism and ophthalmopathy. This clonotype was seen repeatedly, ten times or more. RNA transcripts provided the source from which TCR beta CDR3 regions were amplified. TCR CDR3 regions were first amplified by RT-PCR with HTBI primers. Each CDR3 protein gets one entry after TCRdb re-called the multiplex PCR reads with MiXCR. Here the sample spans about 550,000 distinct CDR3 sequences, around 20% being singletons. The authors deemed Graves' hyperthyroidism stable absent ophthalmopathy progression within 18 months. V lost 6 bases, J lost 4 bases, and 4 bases stayed unmatched. This CDR3 has 13 residues.

This sequence was found in a man aged 18-30 years with Graves' hyperthyroidism. The specimen sequenced was blood. The rearrangement joins TRBV12-3 or TRBV12-4 to TRBJ2-7, with TRBD2 matching 9 bases. In DNA, the CDR3 is TGTGCCAGCAGGGGTAGCGGGGGTTACGAGCAGTACTTC. As protein: CASRGSGGYEQYF.